This T cell receptor beta chain was captured in a study of response to subunit inactivated influenza vaccine. Overall study results and limits: The authors suggested that few new T cells are recruited per seasonal influenza vaccination.

TCRdb reprocessed the RT-PCR reads with MiXCR, giving one entry per CDR3 protein. This sample has over 800,000 distinct CDR3 sequences, with 21% found just once. Turning to this clonotype: The antigen remains unidentified.

The junction had 4 bases not matched to a gene; V was cut back by 2 bases and J by 4 bases. Germline CDR1 is DFQATT and CDR2 is SNEGSKA (reference sequence). This CDR3 has 15 amino acids. Here the sequenced sample was PBMCs from blood, taken less than 6 days after vaccination. The rearrangement links TRBV20-1 to TRBJ1-5, with 11 bases aligning to TRBD1. This TCR came from a man in his forties or fifties who received an inactivated influenza vaccine. The CDR3 DNA sequence: TGCAGTGCTAGAAAAGGGACAGGGGGAAATCAGCCCCAGCATTTT. Translated: CSARKGTGGNQPQHF.